The T cell receptor (beta chain) under discussion was sequenced for a study of shared T cell receptors in the human thymus. This clone has only one observation. Produced via immunoSEQ multiplex PCR; TCRdb's table is partial and in-frame only. The sample yields over 450,000 clones, around 78% seen once. The CDR3 covers 17 residues. CDR1 and CDR2 from the germline V gene are GTSNPN and SVGIG (reference sequence). V lost 0 bases and J lost 0, with 15 bases in between. The data also belong to a second study, concerning human thymus T cells. This second report adds: Donors were healthy Finnish babies undergoing corrective operations for congenital heart defects. Corrective heart surgery yielded resections, and these provided the thymus tissue. Thymic as well as blood repertoires seemed to favor certain V and J genes unevenly. Overlap was high between thymic repertoires from unrelated individuals, as reported in related research.

The receptor was derived from a boy in the first two years of life with a congenital heart defect. V gene TRBV30 combines with J gene TRBJ2-1, with TRBD1 as a possible D gene (6 bases). Sequencing was performed on thymocytes. CDR3: CAWSVRPTGSSYNEQFF. DNA of the CDR3: TGTGCCTGGAGTGTACGCCCTACAGGGAGCTCCTACAATGAGCAGTTCTTC. Full variable domain (outside the CDR3, taken from reference TRBV30 and TRBJ2-1): SQTIHQWPATLVQPVGSPLSLECTVEGTSNPNLYWYRQAAGRGLQLLFYSVGIGQISSEVPQNLSASRPQDRQFILSSKKLLLSDSGFYLCAWSVRPTGSSYNEQFFGPGTRLTVL.